Here is one T cell receptor (beta chain) with its context. Its antigen is as yet unknown. The sample is drawn from a study of T cell repertoires in cytomegalovirus infection. Whole-study context: Evidence of both CMV infection and a matching HLA type came from public TCR beta signatures. Whole-study findings and limits: Of the TCR beta families, the public ones yielded a cumulative frequency that identified carriers of CMV plus the relevant HLA. Within the response measured ex vivo, HLA-C-restricted CMV-specific TCR beta clonotypes were dominant.

TCRdb re-called the reads through MiXCR, storing one row per CDR3 protein. The sample has approximately 320,000 distinct CDR3 sequences; more than 8% are singletons. Germline V gene lookup returns CDR1 SGHKS and CDR2 YYEKEE (reference sequence). The CDR3 has 15 amino acids. V lost 2 bases, J lost 6 bases, and 17 bases lay in between. Material: PBMCs. This TCR derives from a human donor in good health (CMV status not recorded). Some clones in this sample may be carry-over from other donors' samples. The chain carries TRBV5-5 and TRBJ1-1, with a weak D call TRBD1 (5 bases). CDR3 sequence: CASSFEPPRDAEAFF. Here the CDR3 DNA reads TGTGCCAGCAGCTTCGAGCCTCCTAGGGACGCTGAAGCTTTCTTT.